These 18 T cell receptor beta chains were all obtained from the same sample, sequenced in a study of blood T cell repertoires in COVID-19. TCRdb keeps only in-frame clones here, not all; method: immunoSEQ multiplex PCR. This sample has some 170,000 clones, with 75% to 85% found just once. Sequencing was carried out using PBMCs or T cells enriched from blood (not recorded which). All receptors come from a man over 45 who had recovered from COVID-19.

The chain carries TRBV12-3 or TRBV12-4 and TRBJ1-6, with D maybe TRBD1 (5 bases). The CDR3 spans 13 residues. The ends were cut back, 7 bases at V and 4 bases at J, with 8 bases in the middle. The CDR3 region has the DNA TGTGCCAGCAAACGGGGGTATAATTCACCCCTCCACTTT. It yields the protein CASKRGYNSPLHF.

The chain links TRBV2 to TRBJ2-3; 7 bases match TRBD2. In germline, CDR1 is SNHLY, CDR2 FYNNEI. The CDR3 consists of 13 residues. Trimming at V came to 11 bases and at J to 4 bases, leaving 9 bases not matched to a gene. CDR3 loop: CAGNGGFPDTQYF. The CDR3 DNA reads as TGTGCCGGCAACGGGGGGTTCCCAGATACGCAGTATTTT. The full variable domain, rest sourced from reference TRBV2 and TRBJ2-3, is EPEVTQTPSHQVTQMGQEVILRCVPISNHLYFYWYRQILGQKVEFLVSFYNNEISEKSEIFDDQFSVERPDGSNFTLKIRSTKLEDSAMYFCAGNGGFPDTQYFGPGTRLTVL.

J is TRBJ2-5 and V is TRBV27, with D maybe TRBD2 (6 bases). V was shortened by 6 bases and J by 4 bases, with 15 bases between the two germline ends. CDR1 and CDR2 (germline): MNHEY, SMNVEV (reference sequence). The CDR3 covers 14 residues. CDR3 in DNA: TGTGCCAGCAGGTGGACCGGGGGAGGAGAGACCCAGTACTTC. Translating it yields CASRWTGGGETQYF.

The genes are TRBV4-1 and TRBJ2-3; possible D gene TRBD1, 5 bases. Germline V lookup: CDR1 MGHRA, CDR2 YSYEKL. Between the trimmed V and J ends, which lost 4 bases and 3 bases, there was a span of 17 bases. The CDR3 runs 16 residues. The chain's CDR3 is CASSPLGGALTDTQYF. CDR3 nucleotides: TGCGCCAGCAGCCCCTTAGGTGGGGCGTTGACAGATACGCAGTATTTT.

The chain joins TRBV20-1 to TRBJ2-2; 12 bases are shared with TRBD2. CDR3 length: 18 residues. V lost 3 bases to trimming and J lost 4 bases; unmatched junction nucleotides: 12. From germline, CDR1 is DFQATT and CDR2 SNEGSKA (reference sequence). The CDR3 nucleotides read TGCAGTGCTAGTGTGGGACTAGCGGGCTTAATGGGCACCGGGGAGCTGTTTTTT. Its protein is CSASVGLAGLMGTGELFF.

The chain combines TRBV7-8 with TRBJ2-1; TRBD2 might be the D (6 bases). CDR3 length: 15 residues. Germline CDR1 reads SGHVS; CDR2 reads FQNEAQ. Trimming stripped 6 bases from V and 4 bases from J, with 16 bases between. The CDR3 is CASRARAGSYNEQFF. As DNA, the CDR3 is TGTGCCAGCAGGGCGCGGGCGGGGTCTTACAATGAGCAGTTCTTC.

The V gene is TRBV20-1, the J gene TRBJ2-5; possible D gene TRBD2, 6 bases. Trimming stripped 3 bases from V and 5 bases from J, with 7 bases between. The CDR3 consists of 11 residues. Germline CDR1 and CDR2: DFQATT and SNEGSKA (reference sequence). The CDR3 loop is CSAREGETQYF. CDR3 nucleotide sequence: TGCAGTGCTAGGGAGGGGGAGACCCAGTACTTC.

V is TRBV6-4 and J is TRBJ1-5; 9 bases map to TRBD1. The V segment lost 11 bases and the J segment 6 bases; nucleotides outside the gene matches: 17. This CDR3 contains 16 residues. CDR1 and CDR2 (germline): MRHNA, SNTAGT. CDR3 DNA sequence: TGTGCCGGCCATGCGTTCGGGGACAGGGTAACTCAGCCCCAGCATTTT. This encodes CAGHAFGDRVTQPQHF.

This clone was counted once. This rearrangement joins TRBV6-6 to TRBJ1-2, with TRBD1 identical over 9 bases. The ends lost 7 bases at V and 6 bases at J; junction bases unmatched: 9. Germline loops: CDR1 MNHNY, CDR2 SVGAGI (reference sequence). The CDR3 consists of 14 residues. The DNA for the CDR3 is TGTGCCAGCACGTACGGACAGGGGATAGATGGCTACACCTTC. Protein: CASTYGQGIDGYTF.

CDR3 in DNA: TGCGCCAGCAGCCCGGCCGCCGCAGGGGGCAATGGCTACACCTTC. This sequence encodes CASSPAAAGGNGYTF. This chain joins TRBV5-1 and TRBJ1-2, with 8 bases that match TRBD1. V was pared by 4 bases and J by 6 bases, with 11 bases of the junction left unmatched. CDR1 and CDR2 (germline): SGHRS, YFSETQ. The CDR3 length is 15 residues.

The V gene is TRBV5-1, the J gene TRBJ1-1; 10 bases are a match to TRBD1. V shed 4 bases and J 1 base; nucleotides not matched to a gene: 4. Per germline, CDR1 SGHRS and CDR2 YFSETQ. This CDR3 is 15 amino acids long. In DNA, the CDR3 is TGCGCCAGCAGCCCGAGGACAGGGGGGAACACTGAAGCTTTCTTT. Its protein is CASSPRTGGNTEAFF. The complete variable domain, with remaining parts taken from reference TRBV5-1 and TRBJ1-1, reads KAGVTQTPRYLIKTRGQQVTLSCSPISGHRSVSWYQQTPGQGLQFLFEYFSETQRNKGNFPGRFSGRQFSNSRSEMNVSTLELGDSALYLCASSPRTGGNTEAFFGQGTRLTVV.

On this clone itself: This sample includes further DNA sequences coding for the same CDR3. The genes are TRBV7-6 and TRBJ1-3; D remains unclear. This CDR3 region has 14 residues. Trimming cost V 1 base and J 0 bases, with 4 bases left between them. In germline, CDR1 is SGHVS, CDR2 FNYEAQ. The CDR3 reads CASSLGSSGNTIYF. For the CDR3, the DNA is TGTGCCAGCAGCTTAGGGAGCTCTGGAAACACCATATATTTT.

This clone appeared a single time. The chain links TRBV29-1 to TRBJ2-1; TRBD2 aligns across 8 bases. The CDR3 loop spans 14 amino acids. Germline V gene data show CDR1 as SQVTM and CDR2 as ANQGSEA. Losses at the gene ends were 5 bases for V and 0 bases for J; bases not matched to a gene: 3. CDR3 DNA sequence: TGCAGCGTTAGAAGCGGGAGCTCCTACAATGAGCAGTTCTTC. Protein product: CSVRSGSSYNEQFF.

The gene calls are TRBV3-1 (or the pseudogene TRBV3-2) and TRBJ2-1, with TRBD2 identical over 12 bases. The CDR3 runs 15 residues. V shed 6 bases, J shed 8 bases, and the junction held 8 bases outside the gene matches. Germline loops: CDR1 LGHDT, CDR2 YNNKEL (reference sequence). In DNA, the CDR3 is TGTGCCAGCAGTTTCCTAGCGGGGGGGTTATATGAGCAGTTCTTC. Residues: CASSFLAGGLYEQFF.

V and J are TRBV5-1 and TRBJ1-1, with 8 bases identical to TRBD1. This CDR3 contains 15 residues. The germline V gene encodes CDR1 SGHRS and CDR2 YFSETQ. V shed 0 bases and J 4 bases; nucleotides not matched to a gene: 5. In DNA, the CDR3 is TGCGCCAGCAGCTTGGACAGGGGGTTGGGCACTGAAGCTTTCTTT. Its protein is CASSLDRGLGTEAFF.

The chain recombines TRBV3-1 (or the pseudogene TRBV3-2) with TRBJ2-1; D is possibly TRBD2 (5 bases). Trimming pared 2 bases from V and 5 bases from J, leaving 16 bases between. The germline V gene has CDR1 LGHDT and CDR2 YNNKEL (reference sequence). The CDR3 has 16 residues. CDR3 bases: TGTGCCAGCAGCCAACTCGGGCTAGCCGGGAACAATGAGCAGTTCTTC. It yields the protein CASSQLGLAGNNEQFF.

The chain uses TRBV7-8 and TRBJ1-5; D is ambiguous. V dropped 2 bases and J dropped 3 bases, with 8 bases sitting between them. Germline lookup yields CDR1 SGHVS and CDR2 FQNEAQ. CDR3 size: 14 residues. CDR3 sequence (DNA): TGTGCCAGCAGCTTAACACGGGACAATCAGCCCCAGCATTTT. It codes for CASSLTRDNQPQHF.

The rearrangement joins TRBV29-1 to TRBJ1-1; D gene unclear. Trimming removed 5 bases at V and 5 bases at J, with 9 bases between. Germline loops: CDR1 SQVTM, CDR2 ANQGSEA. The CDR3 contains 11 residues. The CDR3 loop reads CSVSSGTEAFF. CDR3 bases: TGCAGCGTTAGTTCGGGGACTGAAGCTTTCTTT. The full variable domain, with the rest looked up from reference TRBV29-1 and TRBJ1-1, is SAVISQKPSRDICQRGTSLTIQCQVDSQVTMMFWYRQQPGQSLTLIATANQGSEATYESGFVIDKFPISRPNLTFSTLTVSNMSPEDSSIYLCSVSSGTEAFFGQGTRLTVV.